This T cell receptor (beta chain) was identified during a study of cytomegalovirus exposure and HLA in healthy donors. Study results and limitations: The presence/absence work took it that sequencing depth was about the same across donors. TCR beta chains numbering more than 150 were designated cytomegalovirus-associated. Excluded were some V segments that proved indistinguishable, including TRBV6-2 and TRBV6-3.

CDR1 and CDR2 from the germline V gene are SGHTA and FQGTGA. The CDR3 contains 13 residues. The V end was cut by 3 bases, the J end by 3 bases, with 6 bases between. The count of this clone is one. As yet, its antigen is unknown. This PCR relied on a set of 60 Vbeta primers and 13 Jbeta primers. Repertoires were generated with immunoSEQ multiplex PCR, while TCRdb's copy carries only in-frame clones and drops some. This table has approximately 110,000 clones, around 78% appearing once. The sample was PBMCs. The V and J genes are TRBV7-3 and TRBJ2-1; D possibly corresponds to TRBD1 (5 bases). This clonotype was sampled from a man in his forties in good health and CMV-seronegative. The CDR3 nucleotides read TGTGCCAGCAGCTTGGGGCTCTACAATGAGCAGTTCTTC. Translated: CASSLGLYNEQFF. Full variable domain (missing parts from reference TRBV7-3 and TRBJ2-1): GAGVSQTPSNKVTEKGKYVELRCDPISGHTALYWYRQSLGQGPEFLIYFQGTGAADDSGLPNDRFFAVRPEGSVSTLKIQRTERGDSAVYLCASSLGLYNEQFFGPGTRLTVL.